This is a list of T cell receptor beta chains from one sample in a study of radiation and T cells in renal cell carcinoma. Only in-frame clones appear in the TCRdb table, and some are missing; sequencing was by immunoSEQ multiplex PCR. Among around 140,000 clones listed, roughly 80% were seen once. The sample consisted of blood, taken from a patient whose treatment included radiotherapy and nephrectomy. These receptors were taken from a woman in her 50s with renal cell carcinoma. Both conserved end residues are part of each CDR3. Fields, in order: clone size, V gene, D gene, J gene, CDR3 protein, CDR3 DNA. D genes are given only for firm matches. Size is omitted from some rows. Given values are once, few, many or a class for expanded clones.

>-|TRBV11-2|-|TRBJ2-5
CASSLGYETQYF
TGTGCCAGCAGCTTAGGGTATGAGACCCAGTACTTC
>-|TRBV7-2|TRBD1|TRBJ1-3
CASSLGGTGGGRGKNTIYF
TGTGCCAGCAGCTTGGGGGGGACAGGGGGCGGCCGAGGGAAAAACACCATATATTTT
>-|TRBV7-2|-|TRBJ1-3
CASSRQDSGNTIYF
TGTGCCAGCAGCCGCCAGGACTCTGGAAACACCATATATTTT
>-|TRBV15|-|TRBJ2-7
CATSRDSTYEQYF
TGTGCCACCAGCAGAGATTCGACTTACGAGCAGTACTTC
>-|TRBV18|-|TRBJ1-5
CASSTTGSNQPQHF
TGTGCCAGCTCAACGACAGGAAGCAATCAGCCCCAGCATTTT
>-|TRBV9|-|TRBJ1-1
CASSVEVGVGYTEAFF
TGTGCCAGCAGCGTAGAAGTAGGGGTTGGGTACACTGAAGCTTTCTTT
>-|TRBV7-2|-|TRBJ2-7
CASSPRGASEKYEQYF
TGTGCCAGCAGCCCTCGCGGGGCTAGCGAAAAATACGAGCAGTACTTC
>-|TRBV6-5|-|TRBJ2-7
CASRQGGEENEQYF
TGTGCCAGCAGACAGGGTGGGGAGGAGAACGAGCAGTACTTC
>-|TRBV9|-|TRBJ2-3
CASSEEPDTDTQYF
TGTGCCAGCAGCGAAGAACCGGACACAGATACGCAGTATTTT
>-|TRBV30|TRBD2|TRBJ2-2
CAWELAGALNTGELFF
TGTGCCTGGGAACTAGCGGGAGCCCTGAACACCGGGGAGCTGTTTTTT
>-|TRBV10-1|TRBD1|TRBJ2-3
CASSDSGQGTDTQYF
TGCGCCAGCAGTGATTCGGGACAGGGCACAGATACGCAGTATTTT
>-|TRBV5-1|TRBD1|TRBJ1-6
CASSLNRGAVGSPLHF
TGCGCCAGCAGCTTGAACAGGGGGGCCGTTGGGTCACCCCTCCACTTT
>-|TRBV5-1|TRBD1|TRBJ1-2
CASSLVGQGIGGYTF
TGCGCCAGCAGCTTGGTGGGACAGGGAATCGGTGGCTACACCTTC
>-|TRBV11-2|-|TRBJ1-2
CASSLGHSKDGYTF
TGTGCCAGCAGCTTGGGCCATTCAAAAGATGGCTACACCTTC
>-|TRBV5-1|-|TRBJ1-1
CASKLGRESAEAFF
TGCGCCAGTAAGCTGGGCAGGGAAAGCGCTGAAGCTTTCTTT
>-|TRBV5-1|TRBD1|TRBJ1-1
CASSPRSDRDGTEAFF
TGCGCCAGCAGCCCACGATCCGACAGGGACGGCACTGAAGCTTTCTTT
>once|TRBV5-1|TRBD1|TRBJ2-7
CASGTGTGGYEQYF
TGCGCCAGCGGAACCGGGACAGGGGGGTACGAGCAGTACTTC
>-|TRBV28|-|TRBJ1-2
CASSTPREPNYGYTF
TGTGCCAGCAGTACACCTCGGGAACCTAACTATGGCTACACCTTC
>-|TRBV4-2|TRBD2|TRBJ2-5
CASSDRLAGGETQYF
TGTGCCAGCAGCGACCGACTAGCGGGAGGAGAGACCCAGTACTTC
>once|TRBV7-2|-|TRBJ2-1
CASSLEGGSSSYNEQFF
TGTGCCAGCAGCTTAGAAGGGGGGTCTAGCTCCTACAATGAGCAGTTCTTC
>-|TRBV4-3|-|TRBJ2-7
CASSQDLPGASYEQYF
TGCGCCAGCAGCCAAGATCTTCCAGGGGCAAGCTACGAGCAGTACTTC
>once|TRBV25-1|-|TRBJ2-2
CASMDGRNTGELFF
TGTGCCAGCATGGACGGGAGGAACACCGGGGAGCTGTTTTTT
>-|TRBV15|TRBD1|TRBJ2-7
CATSSPGTGSEEQYF
TGTGCCACCAGCAGCCCCGGGACAGGGTCTGAGGAGCAGTACTTC
>-|TRBV6-7|-|TRBJ1-4
CASSSPLEIEKLFF
TGTGCCAGCAGCAGCCCCTTGGAGATTGAAAAACTGTTTTTT
>-|TRBV11-3|TRBD2|TRBJ2-7
CASSGGGGAYEQYF
TGTGCCAGCAGCGGCGGGGGGGGCGCTTACGAGCAGTACTTC
>-|TRBV4-3|TRBD1|TRBJ2-7
CASSHTSTGRNEQYF
TGCGCCAGCAGCCACACTTCGACAGGGCGGAACGAGCAGTACTTC
>-|TRBV7-2|TRBD1|TRBJ2-7
CASSSTGRGEQYF
TGTGCCAGCAGCTCGACAGGGAGAGGCGAGCAGTACTTC
>-|TRBV5-4|-|TRBJ2-1
CASSLFLSYNEQFF
TGTGCCAGCAGCTTGTTTCTTTCCTACAATGAGCAGTTCTTC
>-|TRBV6-5|TRBD1|TRBJ2-1
CASSYQQGEYNEQFF
TGTGCCAGCAGTTACCAGCAGGGGGAATACAATGAGCAGTTCTTC
>-|TRBV5-1|TRBD2|TRBJ2-3
CASSLSGSPDTQYF
TGCGCCAGCAGCTTGAGCGGGAGCCCAGATACGCAGTATTTT
>-|TRBV5-1|TRBD1|TRBJ2-7
CASSSQGVGYEQYF
TGCGCCAGCAGCTCCCAGGGGGTGGGATACGAGCAGTACTTC
>few|TRBV29-1|-|TRBJ1-2
CSAGSGARGYTF
TGCAGCGCCGGCTCGGGGGCGAGGGGCTACACCTTC
>-|TRBV7-8|-|TRBJ1-1
CASSKLPGDTEAFF
TGTGCCAGCAGCAAGTTACCCGGGGACACTGAAGCTTTCTTT
>-|TRBV5-1|-|TRBJ2-3
CASSLGAGQDTQYF
TGCGCCAGCAGCTTGGGGGCCGGTCAAGATACGCAGTATTTT
>-|TRBV5-1|TRBD2|TRBJ2-3
CASSSAGTTSTDTQYF
TGCGCCAGCAGTTCTGCCGGGACTACCAGCACAGATACGCAGTATTTT
>-|TRBV9|-|TRBJ2-3
CASSVASLDTDTQYF
TGTGCCAGCAGCGTAGCAAGTCTTGACACAGATACGCAGTATTTT
>-|TRBV5-1|TRBD1|TRBJ2-5
CASSWTSGTGSPQYF
TGCGCCAGCAGCTGGACCTCCGGGACAGGGTCGCCCCAGTACTTC
>-|TRBV10-1|-|TRBJ2-7
CASSESQGPSYEQYF
TGCGCCAGCAGTGAGTCCCAGGGGCCTTCCTACGAGCAGTACTTC
>-|TRBV6-5|-|TRBJ1-2
CASTTGTRVHGYTF
TGTGCCAGCACCACGGGGACGAGGGTCCATGGCTACACCTTC
>-|TRBV7-9|-|TRBJ2-5
CASSQSRTVQETQYF
TGTGCCAGCAGCCAAAGTCGGACTGTCCAAGAGACCCAGTACTTC
>-|TRBV19|TRBD1|TRBJ2-7
CASSPATGPYEQYF
TGTGCCAGTAGTCCAGCGACAGGGCCCTACGAGCAGTACTTC